This TCR beta chain was sequenced for a study of blood T cells in healthy people across ages. A sample-barcoded 5' primer and a J-beta primer mix were used in a second PCR of roughly 6 to 11 cycles. Each CDR3 protein is one row after TCRdb ran MiXCR on the 5' RACE reads. The sample consists of about 1,600,000 distinct CDR3 sequences, about 40% of them appearing once. Regarding the study as a whole: The donors' CMV status was not determined, possibly confounding changes in expanded clonotypes.

Each sample used at least 6.5 million PBMCs. The CDR3 is 14 amino acids. Germline CDR1 reads LGHDT; CDR2 reads YNNKEL (reference sequence). V was pared by 5 bases and J by 6 bases, with 17 bases between. This clonotype was observed many times. Its antigen remains unidentified. Sequencing used blood. The chain has TRBV3-1 and TRBJ2-7; D tentatively reads TRBD1 or TRBD2 (5 bases each). This receptor was identified in a woman aged 18 to 35 in good health. CDR3 DNA: TGTGCCAGCAGCGCCTCCGGGACCCCATTCGAGCAGTACTTC. Translated, it gives CASSASGTPFEQYF.